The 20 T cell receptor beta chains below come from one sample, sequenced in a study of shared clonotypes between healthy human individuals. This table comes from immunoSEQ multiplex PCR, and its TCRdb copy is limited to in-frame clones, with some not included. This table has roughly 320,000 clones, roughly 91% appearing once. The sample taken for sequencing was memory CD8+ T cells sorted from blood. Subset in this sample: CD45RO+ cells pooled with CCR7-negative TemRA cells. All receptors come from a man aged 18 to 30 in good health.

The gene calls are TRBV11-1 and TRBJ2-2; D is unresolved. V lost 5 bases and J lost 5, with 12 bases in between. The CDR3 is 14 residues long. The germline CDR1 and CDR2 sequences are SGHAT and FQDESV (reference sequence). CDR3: CASSQKVATGELFF. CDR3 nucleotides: TGTGCCAGCAGCCAAAAGGTGGCTACCGGGGAGCTGTTTTTT.

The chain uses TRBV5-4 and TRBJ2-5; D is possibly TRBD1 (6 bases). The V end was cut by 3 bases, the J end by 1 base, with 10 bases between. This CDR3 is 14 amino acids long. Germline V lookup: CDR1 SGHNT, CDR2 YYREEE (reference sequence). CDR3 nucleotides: TGTGCCAGCAGCTGGGGGACAAGCCAAGAGACCCAGTACTTC. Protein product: CASSWGTSQETQYF.

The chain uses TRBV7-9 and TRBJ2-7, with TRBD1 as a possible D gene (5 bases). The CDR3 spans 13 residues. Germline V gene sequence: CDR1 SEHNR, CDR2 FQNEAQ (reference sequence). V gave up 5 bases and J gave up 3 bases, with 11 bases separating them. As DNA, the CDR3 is TGTGCCAGCAGCCTAAGCCAGGGCTACGAGCAGTACTTC. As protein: CASSLSQGYEQYF. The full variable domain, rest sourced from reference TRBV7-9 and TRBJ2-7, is DTGVSQNPRHKITKRGQNVTFRCDPISEHNRLYWYRQTLGQGPEFLTYFQNEAQLEKSRLLSDRFSAERPKGSFSTLEIQRTEQGDSAMYLCASSLSQGYEQYFGPGTRLTVT.

CDR3 coding DNA: TGTGCCAGCAGCCTTACACTAGCGGGGCACAACACAGATACGCAGTATTTT. Translation gives CASSLTLAGHNTDTQYF. The genes are TRBV7-9 and TRBJ2-3, with 10 positions matching TRBD2. Germline CDR1 SEHNR, CDR2 FQNEAQ (reference sequence). The CDR3 is 17 residues long. J lost 2 bases, V lost 5 bases, and 10 bases had no gene match. Full variable domain (remainder filled in from reference TRBV7-9 and TRBJ2-3): DTGVSQNPRHKITKRGQNVTFRCDPISEHNRLYWYRQTLGQGPEFLTYFQNEAQLEKSRLLSDRFSAERPKGSFSTLEIQRTEQGDSAMYLCASSLTLAGHNTDTQYFGPGTRLTVL.

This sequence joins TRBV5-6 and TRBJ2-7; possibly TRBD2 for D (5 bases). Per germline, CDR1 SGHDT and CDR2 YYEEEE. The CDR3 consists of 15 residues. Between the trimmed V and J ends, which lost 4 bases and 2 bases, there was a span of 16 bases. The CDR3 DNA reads TGTGCCAGCAGCGGGAGAGGACTTGACCCCTACGAGCAGTACTTC. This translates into CASSGRGLDPYEQYF.

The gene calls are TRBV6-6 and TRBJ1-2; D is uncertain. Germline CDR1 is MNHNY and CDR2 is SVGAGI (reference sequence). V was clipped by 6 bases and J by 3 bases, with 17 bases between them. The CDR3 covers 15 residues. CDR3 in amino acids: CASRLLGKGYYGYTF. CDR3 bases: TGTGCCAGCAGGCTCCTCGGGAAGGGTTACTATGGCTACACCTTC.

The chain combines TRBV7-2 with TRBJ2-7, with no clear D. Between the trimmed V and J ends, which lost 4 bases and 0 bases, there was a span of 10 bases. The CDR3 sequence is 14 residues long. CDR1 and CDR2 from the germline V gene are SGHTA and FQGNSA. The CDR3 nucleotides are TGTGCCAGCAGCTCCTATCCACTCTCCTACGAGCAGTACTTC. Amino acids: CASSSYPLSYEQYF.

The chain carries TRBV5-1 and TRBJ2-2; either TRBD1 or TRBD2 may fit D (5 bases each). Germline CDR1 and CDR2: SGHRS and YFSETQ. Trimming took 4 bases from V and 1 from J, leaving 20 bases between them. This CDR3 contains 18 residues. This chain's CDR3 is CASSPGDLRSWNTGELFF. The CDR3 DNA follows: TGCGCCAGCAGCCCCGGGGACCTTCGGAGTTGGAACACCGGGGAGCTGTTTTTT.

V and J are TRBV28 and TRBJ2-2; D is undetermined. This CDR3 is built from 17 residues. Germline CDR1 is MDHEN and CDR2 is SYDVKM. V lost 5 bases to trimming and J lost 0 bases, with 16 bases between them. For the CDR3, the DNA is TGTGCCAGCAGTCCCCTGGAACTTGCGCCGAACACCGGGGAGCTGTTTTTT. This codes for CASSPLELAPNTGELFF.

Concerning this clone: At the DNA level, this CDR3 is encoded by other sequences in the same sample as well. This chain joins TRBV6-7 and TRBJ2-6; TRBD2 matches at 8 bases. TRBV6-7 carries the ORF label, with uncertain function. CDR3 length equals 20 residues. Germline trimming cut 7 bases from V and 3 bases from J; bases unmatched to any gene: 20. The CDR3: CASILIWEAGVRFGANVLTF. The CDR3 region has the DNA TGTGCCAGCATTTTAATCTGGGAAGCGGGAGTGCGGTTTGGGGCCAACGTCCTGACTTTC.

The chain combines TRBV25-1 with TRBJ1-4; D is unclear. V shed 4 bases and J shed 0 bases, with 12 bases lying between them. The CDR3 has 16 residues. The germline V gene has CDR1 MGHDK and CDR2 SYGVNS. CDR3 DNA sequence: TGTGCCAGCAGTGTTGAGGGCTGGGCAACTAATGAAAAACTGTTTTTT. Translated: CASSVEGWATNEKLFF. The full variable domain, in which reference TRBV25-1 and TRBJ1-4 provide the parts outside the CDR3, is EADIYQTPRYLVIGTGKKITLECSQTMGHDKMYWYQQDPGMELHLIHYSYGVNSTEKGDLSSESTVSRIRTEHFPLTLESARPSHTSQYLCASSVEGWATNEKLFFGSGTQLSVL.

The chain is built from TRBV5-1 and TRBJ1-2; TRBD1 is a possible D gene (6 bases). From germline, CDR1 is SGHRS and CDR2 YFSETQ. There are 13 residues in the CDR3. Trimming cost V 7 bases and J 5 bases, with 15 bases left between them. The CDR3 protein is CASRSGARYGYTF. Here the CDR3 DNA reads TGCGCCAGCCGTTCAGGGGCGAGGTATGGCTACACCTTC.

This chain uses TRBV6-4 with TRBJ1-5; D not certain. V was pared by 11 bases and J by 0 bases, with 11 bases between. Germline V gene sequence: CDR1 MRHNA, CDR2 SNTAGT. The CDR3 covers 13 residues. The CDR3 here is CACPGFSNQPQHF. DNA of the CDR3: TGTGCCTGCCCAGGTTTTAGCAATCAGCCCCAGCATTTT.

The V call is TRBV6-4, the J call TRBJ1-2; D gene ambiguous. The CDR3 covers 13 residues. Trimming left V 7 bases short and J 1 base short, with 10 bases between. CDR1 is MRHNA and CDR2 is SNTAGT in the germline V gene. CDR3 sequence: CASTARFNYGYTF. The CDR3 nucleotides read TGTGCCAGCACCGCACGATTTAACTATGGCTACACCTTC.

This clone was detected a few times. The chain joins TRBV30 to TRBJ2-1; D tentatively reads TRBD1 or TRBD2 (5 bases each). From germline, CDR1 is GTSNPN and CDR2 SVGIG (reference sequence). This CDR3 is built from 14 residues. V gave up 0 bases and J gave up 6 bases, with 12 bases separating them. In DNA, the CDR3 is TGTGCCTGGAGTGTAACTTGGGACGGCAATGAGCAGTTCTTC. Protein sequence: CAWSVTWDGNEQFF.

The CDR3 bases are TGTGCCAGCAGTTTACCGCAGGAATCTGGAAACACCATATATTTT. This translates into CASSLPQESGNTIYF. The rearrangement joins TRBV6-6 to TRBJ1-3; D remains ambiguous. Germline lookup yields CDR1 MNHNY and CDR2 SVGAGI (reference sequence). The CDR3 runs 15 residues. Deletions cut 4 bases from V and 1 base from J, with 11 bases between.

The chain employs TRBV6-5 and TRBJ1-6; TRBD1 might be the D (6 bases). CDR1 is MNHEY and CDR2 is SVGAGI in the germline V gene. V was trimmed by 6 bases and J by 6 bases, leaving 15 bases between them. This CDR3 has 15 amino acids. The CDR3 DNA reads TGTGCCAGCAGACTAAAGGGGGGGCTTAATTCACCCCTCCACTTT. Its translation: CASRLKGGLNSPLHF.

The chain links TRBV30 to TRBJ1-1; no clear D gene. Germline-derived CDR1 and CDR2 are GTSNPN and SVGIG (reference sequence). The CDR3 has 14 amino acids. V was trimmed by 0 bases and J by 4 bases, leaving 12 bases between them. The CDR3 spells CAWSVTGSGTEAFF. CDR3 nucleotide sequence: TGTGCCTGGAGTGTAACCGGGTCCGGCACTGAAGCTTTCTTT.

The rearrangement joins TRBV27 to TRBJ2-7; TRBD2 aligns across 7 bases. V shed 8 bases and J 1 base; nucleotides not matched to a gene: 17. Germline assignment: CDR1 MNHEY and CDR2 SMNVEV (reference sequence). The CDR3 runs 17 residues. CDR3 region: CASSPNGGLAASYEQYF. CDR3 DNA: TGTGCCAGCTCCCCCAACGGAGGGCTAGCGGCATCCTACGAGCAGTACTTC.

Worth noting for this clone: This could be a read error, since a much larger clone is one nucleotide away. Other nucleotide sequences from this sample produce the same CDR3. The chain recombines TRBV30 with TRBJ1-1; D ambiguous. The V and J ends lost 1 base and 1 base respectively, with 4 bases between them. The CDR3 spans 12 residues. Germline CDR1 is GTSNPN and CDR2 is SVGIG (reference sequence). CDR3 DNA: TGTGCCTGGAGTGGGGGGAACACTGAAGCTTTCTTT. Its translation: CAWSGGNTEAFF.